The rows below give T cell receptor beta chains drawn from one sample of a study of CD8+ T cells in alopecia areata. Profiled with immunoSEQ multiplex PCR; TCRdb holds only in-frame clones, not every one. The table includes approximately 280,000 clones, nearly 60% detected once. Specimen: CD4+ T cells sorted from blood, collected at week 24, from a patient treated with tofacitinib. The receptors stem from a human donor with alopecia areata. Each CDR3 is given with its conserved first and last residue. Each record gives: V gene, CDR3 protein.

v_call: TRBV30
cdr3_aa: CAGGRYTDTQYF

v_call: TRBV6-5
cdr3_aa: CASSFGRVGGYTF

v_call: TRBV29-1
cdr3_aa: CSVRRGQSYQETQYF

v_call: TRBV30
cdr3_aa: CAWIGAVGLQAFF

v_call: TRBV5-1
cdr3_aa: CASSLGQGRVTEAFF

v_call: TRBV2
cdr3_aa: CASSRAYEQYF

v_call: TRBV6-5
cdr3_aa: CASTPRGGNTEAFF

v_call: TRBV6-5
cdr3_aa: CASSRTEGHGYTF

v_call: TRBV2
cdr3_aa: CASRPQGSGNQPQHF

v_call: TRBV29-1
cdr3_aa: CSVDLAGTDTQYF

v_call: TRBV5-6
cdr3_aa: CASSHRGLNIQYF

v_call: TRBV29-1
cdr3_aa: CSLIRGGYNEQFF

v_call: TRBV7-3
cdr3_aa: CASSPELSGANVLTF

v_call: TRBV5-4
cdr3_aa: CASSSGGTSISNEQFF

v_call: TRBV5-1
cdr3_aa: CASSFGTGTQETQYF

v_call: TRBV10-2
cdr3_aa: CASSDQSSNYGYTF

v_call: TRBV5-5
cdr3_aa: CASSPRTGGYANYGYTF

v_call: TRBV30
cdr3_aa: CAWSGRLNSPLHF

v_call: TRBV5-1
cdr3_aa: CASSTTRDRSSYNSPLHF

v_call: TRBV6-6
cdr3_aa: CASRLQGEQPQHF

v_call: TRBV18
cdr3_aa: CASSPDPNTEAFF

v_call: TRBV9
cdr3_aa: CASSTRQGSDTQYF

v_call: TRBV30
cdr3_aa: CAWSGDRDRPQHF

v_call: TRBV2
cdr3_aa: CASSASGGTGFGNTIYF

v_call: TRBV7-8
cdr3_aa: CASSFSGGPHNEQFF

v_call: TRBV6-5
cdr3_aa: CASTDRHSNQPQHF

v_call: TRBV30
cdr3_aa: CAWQVDLLYRGELFF

v_call: TRBV19
cdr3_aa: CASRGTDYEQYF

v_call: TRBV2
cdr3_aa: CASRMGGNTEAFF

v_call: TRBV7-2
cdr3_aa: CASSLDPFYEQYF

v_call: TRBV15
cdr3_aa: CATSLGTGLETEAFF

v_call: TRBV30
cdr3_aa: CACSTGTGSTDTQYF

v_call: TRBV7-9
cdr3_aa: CASSSGTGAYGYTF

v_call: TRBV20-1
cdr3_aa: CSAPLGDTQYF

v_call: TRBV7-8
cdr3_aa: CASSLSTSGGMKTQYF

v_call: TRBV11-2
cdr3_aa: CASSSEMYNEQFF

v_call: TRBV15
cdr3_aa: CATSRDSLTVNQPQHF

v_call: TRBV7-2
cdr3_aa: CASSVGTVKNIQYF

v_call: TRBV29-1
cdr3_aa: CSVEGLADTQYF

v_call: TRBV30
cdr3_aa: CAWKIRGWGEKLFF

v_call: TRBV30
cdr3_aa: CAWSLGRGNSPLHF

v_call: TRBV28
cdr3_aa: CASSLNPLNGFGLGTF